A selection of T cell receptor beta chains follows, all from one sample in a study of shared T cell receptors in the human thymus. Measured with immunoSEQ multiplex PCR; TCRdb has only the in-frame clones, and not every one. The sample holds over 350,000 clones, roughly 94% seen once. The sample was thymocytes. The receptors originated from a human donor. CDR3s include the opening cysteine and the closing phenylalanine or tryptophan.

V,CDR3
TRBV7-4,CASSPRTSGRPIYNEQFF
TRBV6-1,CAATRPSPWGEKLFF
TRBV7-3,CASSLRGGSTDTQYF
TRBV5-5,CASSPHFGGREKLFF
TRBV5-1,CASSFSRTGVGETQYF
TRBV18,CASSPSTGYGYEQYF
TRBV6-4,CASSDSEDRETGEQYF
TRBV19,CASSIYRETEAFF
TRBV28,CASGGDHNQPQHF
TRBV4-3,CASSQETTGSAGVETQYF
TRBV27,CASSSLKREGTGELFF
TRBV4-1,CASSQVVGQWANQPQHF
TRBV7-9,CASSRTVNTEAFF
TRBV27,CASGARGAKNIQYF
TRBV7-8,CASSLGDRANSNQPQHF
TRBV10-3,CATKEGRLEDGYTF
TRBV27,CASSSPSGNRLYEQYF
TRBV6-1,CASRGTANYEQYF
TRBV28,CASSSGGKGHPYEQYF
TRBV23-1,CASSQSFRPSFYEQYF
TRBV11-2,CASSSSGTDYEQYF
TRBV18,CASSPQYNEQFF
TRBV28,CARRQGLNEQYF
TRBV7-8,CASLGPGDYGYTF
TRBV15,CATSPSRTLGEQYF